This TCR beta chain derives from a study of cytomegalovirus exposure and HLA in healthy donors. The table lists this clone with a count of one. PCR involved 60 Vbeta and 13 Jbeta primers. Using immunoSEQ multiplex PCR, the repertoire was profiled, and TCRdb retains in-frame clones only, with some absent. The data show 100,000 to 150,000 clones, approximately 69% seen once. With 6 bases clipped from V and 1 base from J, the junction kept 6 bases outside the gene matches. CDR1 LNHDA and CDR2 SQIVND come from the germline V gene (reference sequence). This CDR3 is 16 amino acids long. This receptor was obtained from a man between 40 and 49 years old in good health and CMV-seropositive. Specimen: PBMCs. The J gene is TRBJ2-5, the V gene TRBV19, with TRBD2 matching over 12 bases. The CDR3 nucleotides read TGTGCCAGTAGCCTTACTAGCGGGAGGCCCCAAGAGACCCAGTACTTC. This encodes CASSLTSGRPQETQYF.